The rows below give T cell receptor beta chains drawn from one sample of a study of blood T cell repertoires in COVID-19. Clones were read by immunoSEQ multiplex PCR, and TCRdb kept only the in-frame ones, dropping some. This table holds 150,000 or so clones, around 80% found once. Specimen: PBMCs or T cells enriched from blood (not recorded which). All receptors derive from a woman aged 50 to 60 who had recovered from COVID-19. Both conserved end residues are part of each CDR3. Fields, in order: V gene, J gene, CDR3 protein.

TRBV6-2/TRBV6-3	TRBJ1-1	CASSREYSEAFF
TRBV27	TRBJ1-1	CASSLSLPIQTENTEAFF
TRBV18	TRBJ1-2	CASSQAEVNYGYTF
TRBV4-3	TRBJ2-7	CASSQYGQASYEQYF
TRBV19	TRBJ2-1	CASSRRASINEQFF
TRBV3-1/TRBV3-2	TRBJ1-4	CASSQDWQGEANEKLFF
TRBV7-2	TRBJ1-3	CASSPDFLSGNTIYF
TRBV18	TRBJ1-1	CASSPDRGNTEAFF
TRBV5-4	TRBJ1-5	CASSSLGQPQHF
TRBV11-1	TRBJ1-2	CASSLAGAGGYTF
TRBV18	TRBJ1-5	CASSHETGSQPQHF
TRBV18	TRBJ2-1	CASSPKTSGGAVNEQFF
TRBV28	TRBJ2-7	CASSLRDSPYEQYF
TRBV6-5	TRBJ2-5	CASSPHEGAQYF
TRBV29-1	TRBJ2-1	CSVASGYNEQFF
TRBV29-1	TRBJ1-2	CSVGTQGYGYTF
TRBV28	TRBJ1-6	CASRPSQGWNSPLHF
TRBV27	TRBJ2-1	CASSHIAGGLNEQFF
TRBV19	TRBJ1-1	CASKGAVAEAFF
TRBV7-2	TRBJ1-2	CASSFSSYGYTF
TRBV5-6	TRBJ1-2	CASSAPGGYTF
TRBV6-6	TRBJ1-3	CASSYSSSGAGNTIYF
TRBV7-9	TRBJ2-2	CASSSWQGANTGELFF
TRBV28	TRBJ1-2	CASSLRNYGYTF
TRBV7-9	TRBJ2-7	CASSFLLNSYDEQYF
TRBV7-9	TRBJ2-3	CASSLTSGGTSTDTQYF
TRBV21-1	TRBJ1-5	CASKHQPQHF
TRBV19	TRBJ2-7	CASKPGQGLHEQYF
TRBV19	TRBJ1-6	CASSGGANSYNSPLHF
TRBV19	TRBJ1-1	CASHTGLNTEAFF
TRBV6-6	TRBJ2-7	CASSLGDLAAYEQYF
TRBV7-9	TRBJ1-2	CASSLDGRAGGYTF
TRBV6-2/TRBV6-3	TRBJ2-2	CASSYQRLSTGELFF
TRBV7-2	TRBJ2-7	CASSPSGRAYEQYF
TRBV2	TRBJ2-2	CASSEFETGLTGELFF
TRBV20-1	TRBJ2-5	CSASLPGSVSPETQYF
TRBV10-3	TRBJ2-2	CAIRASADTGELFF
TRBV28	TRBJ2-7	CASSRGGSIHEQYF
TRBV29-1	TRBJ1-5	CSASQGLRDSPQHF
TRBV14	TRBJ2-3	CASSPRDFAVTQYF
TRBV18	TRBJ1-1	CASSPTQVTTEAFF
TRBV9	TRBJ1-3	CASSVGGQGNTIYF
TRBV7-2	TRBJ2-3	CASSFQKPGLSTDTQYF
TRBV6-5	TRBJ1-2	CASSYRGQGGYGYTF
TRBV7-8	TRBJ2-7	CASSIRPGQTPGAYF
TRBV5-1	TRBJ1-1	CASSTLTNTEAFF